Below are 13 T cell receptor beta chains sequenced from a single sample in a study of ipilimumab plus nivolumab after autologous stem cell transplantation. The assay was immunoSEQ multiplex PCR, and TCRdb's table has in-frame clones only and misses some. The sample contains 15,000 to 20,000 clones, around 80% of which appear only once. The starting material was PBMCs, obtained in a trial of ipilimumab plus nivolumab as post-transplant consolidation. All receptors derive from a male donor with diffuse large B-cell lymphoma.

The J gene is TRBJ2-1, the V gene TRBV5-5, with TRBD1 matching over 11 bases. Looked up from germline, CDR1 is SGHKS and CDR2 is YYEKEE (reference sequence). V trimming: 1 base; J trimming: 6 bases; junction bases outside the gene matches: 3. This CDR3 region has 15 residues. The CDR3 DNA reads as TGTGCCAGCAGCTTGTTGGGACAGGGGGGCAATGAGCAGTTCTTC. Translating gives CASSLLGQGGNEQFF.

This chain connects TRBV5-1 to TRBJ2-2, with 9 bases that match TRBD2. The V segment lost 0 bases and the J segment 7 bases; nucleotides outside the gene matches: 13. The CDR3 length is 18 residues. Germline CDR1 reads SGHRS; CDR2 reads YFSETQ. This CDR3 is CASSLGPPGGGAVGELFF. DNA of the CDR3: TGCGCCAGCAGCTTGGGCCCCCCTGGCGGGGGGGCGGTCGGGGAGCTGTTTTTT. Full variable domain (remainder filled in from reference TRBV5-1 and TRBJ2-2): KAGVTQTPRYLIKTRGQQVTLSCSPISGHRSVSWYQQTPGQGLQFLFEYFSETQRNKGNFPGRFSGRQFSNSRSEMNVSTLELGDSALYLCASSLGPPGGGAVGELFFGEGSRLTVL.

The J gene is TRBJ2-5, the V gene TRBV28; D perhaps matches TRBD2 (5 bases). V was clipped by 7 bases and J by 3 bases, with 18 bases between them. The germline V gene has CDR1 MDHEN and CDR2 SYDVKM. The CDR3 has 15 residues. Here the CDR3 DNA reads TGTGCCAGCAACCTTCGGAGGAAAGGTGAAGAGACCCAGTACTTC. This sequence encodes CASNLRRKGEETQYF.

In the case of this clone: Germline is not matched at one junction end, which may reflect a read error. The V gene is TRBV7-2, the J gene TRBJ1-3; D is undetermined. CDR3 length: 15 amino acids. Germline lookup yields CDR1 SGHTA and CDR2 FQGNSA. CDR3: CASSLSTGPGTTIYF. The CDR3 DNA is TGTGCCAGCAGCTTATCCACCGGGCCGGGAACCACCATATATTTT.

This chain links TRBV5-5 with TRBJ2-2; D possibly corresponds to TRBD2 (6 bases). Per the germline V gene, CDR1 is SGHKS and CDR2 is YYEKEE (reference sequence). The CDR3 contains 15 residues. Deletions cut 3 bases from V and 0 bases from J, with 9 bases between. CDR3 loop: CASSYAGPNTGELFF. The DNA of the CDR3 is TGTGCCAGCAGCTACGCGGGACCGAACACCGGGGAGCTGTTTTTT.

This clone was counted a single time. The junction shows a germline mismatch at one end, possibly a read error. The chain employs TRBV5-1 and TRBJ2-5; 11 positions match TRBD2. CDR1 SGHRS and CDR2 YFSETQ come from the germline V gene. This CDR3 region has 17 residues. The CDR3 DNA is TGCGCCAGCAACTTGGGTAGTAGCGGGGGGGCCCAAGAGACCCAGTACTTC. Its protein product is CASNLGSSGGAQETQYF.

The rearrangement uses TRBV5-1 and TRBJ1-3; no clear D. The V gene lost 5 bases and the J gene lost 1 base, with 4 bases spanning the gap. CDR1 and CDR2 from the germline V gene are SGHRS and YFSETQ. The CDR3 totals 12 residues. As DNA, the CDR3 is TGCGCCAGCAGAGGTTCTGGAAACACCATATATTTT. Translated: CASRGSGNTIYF.

The chain couples TRBV7-2 to TRBJ1-4, with unresolved D. There are 12 residues in the CDR3. V was shortened by 5 bases and J by 7 bases, with 8 bases between the two germline ends. The germline CDR1 and CDR2 sequences are SGHTA and FQGNSA. The CDR3 reads CASSLLGEKLFF. CDR3 in DNA: TGTGCCAGCAGCCTCTTGGGTGAAAAACTGTTTTTT.

The chain recombines TRBV5-6 with TRBJ1-4, with D maybe TRBD1 (6 bases). Germline V lookup: CDR1 SGHDT, CDR2 YYEEEE. The CDR3 loop spans 15 amino acids. Trimming stripped 4 bases from V and 8 bases from J, with 18 bases between. In DNA form, the CDR3 reads TGTGCCAGCAGCCCCCGTCGGCAGGGGAGCGAAAAACTGTTTTTT. Encoded protein: CASSPRRQGSEKLFF. The entire variable domain, with the rest obtained from reference TRBV5-6 and TRBJ1-4, is as follows: DAGVTQSPTHLIKTRGQQVTLRCSPKSGHDTVSWYQQALGQGPQFIFQYYEEEERQRGNFPDRFSGHQFPNYSSELNVNALLLGDSALYLCASSPRRQGSEKLFFGSGTQLSVL.

This chain links TRBV19 with TRBJ1-5; 7 bases agree with TRBD1. This CDR3 spans 17 amino acids. Per the germline V gene, CDR1 is LNHDA and CDR2 is SQIVND (reference sequence). V shed 6 bases and J 7 bases; nucleotides not matched to a gene: 18. The CDR3 DNA reads TGTGCCAGTAGCCAAGGGGGCGGCAGGGTTGGAGGCCAGCCCCAGCATTTT. Its translation: CASSQGGGRVGGQPQHF. Full variable domain (rest looked up from reference TRBV19 and TRBJ1-5): DGGITQSPKYLFRKEGQNVTLSCEQNLNHDAMYWYRQDPGQGLRLIYYSQIVNDFQKGDIAEGYSVSREKKESFPLTVTSAQKNPTAFYLCASSQGGGRVGGQPQHFGDGTRLSIL.

V and J are TRBV7-9 and TRBJ2-2; TRBD2 aligns across 14 bases. The CDR3 is made up of 16 amino acids. J gave up 7 bases and V 4 bases, and 5 bases lay outside the gene matches. Germline-derived CDR1 and CDR2 are SEHNR and FQNEAQ (reference sequence). The CDR3 region is CASSSGLAGGLGELFF. CDR3 sequence (DNA): TGTGCCAGCAGCTCCGGACTAGCGGGGGGCCTCGGGGAGCTGTTTTTT.

The chain has TRBV19 and TRBJ2-7; D perhaps matches TRBD1 (6 bases). V was pared by 0 bases and J by 3 bases, with 12 bases between. The CDR3 has 15 residues. The germline gives CDR1 LNHDA, CDR2 SQIVND (reference sequence). CDR3 in amino acids: CASSIDGSGDYEQYF. CDR3 coding DNA: TGTGCCAGTAGTATAGATGGATCAGGGGACTACGAGCAGTACTTC.

CDR3 coding DNA: TGCGCCAGCAGCTTGGACGCGGGGGGGTACAATGAGCAGTTCTTC. This sequence encodes CASSLDAGGYNEQFF. V and J are TRBV5-1 and TRBJ2-1; TRBD2 matches at 9 bases. The CDR3 spans 15 residues. The germline CDR1 and CDR2 sequences are SGHRS and YFSETQ. With 0 bases clipped from V and 4 bases from J, the junction kept 2 bases outside the gene matches.